This TCR beta chain was retrieved from a study of blood T cell repertoires in COVID-19. Looking at the study overall: From T cells, B-cell-depleted T cells, or PBMCs came the material, which was cDNA or gDNA.

The length of the CDR3 is 17 residues. Germline V lookup: CDR1 LNHDA, CDR2 SQIVND (reference sequence). V dropped 5 bases and J dropped 9 bases, with 29 bases sitting between them. Per the original data handling: Estimation of nucleated cell counts was performed using reference gene primer amplification. Repertoires were generated with immunoSEQ multiplex PCR, while TCRdb's copy carries only in-frame clones and drops some. The V and J calls and clone size come from that table; D and trimming were worked out from the DNA. The table shows approximately 140,000 clones, with about 90% occurring only once.

Sequenced input: peripheral blood. This clonotype was sampled from an elderly man with acute or convalescent COVID-19. The rearrangement links TRBV19 to TRBJ2-7, with D perhaps matching TRBD2 (5 bases). CDR3 residues: CASSWAAGLAGPRGQYF. CDR3 coding DNA: TGTGCCAGTAGTTGGGCGGCTGGTCTGGCGGGCCCCCGCGGGCAGTACTTC.